These T cell receptor beta chains were read from a single sample in a study of metastatic and nonmetastatic thyroid tumors. MiXCR reprocessed the PCR reads for TCRdb. The table includes approximately 21,000 clones, roughly 27% detected once. The sample was tumor tissue. The receptor set was obtained from a male donor with papillary thyroid cancer or a benign thyroid nodule (not recorded which). Some clones in this sample may be carry-over from other donors' samples. Each CDR3 is given with its conserved first and last residue. D genes are given only for firm matches. Only part of the rows carry a size: once, few, many, or a class if the clone is expanded.

DNA	CDR3	J	size	V	D
TGTGCCAGCAGTTCTTCCACAGATACGCAGTATTTT	CASSSSTDTQYF	TRBJ2-3	many	TRBV3-1	NA
TGCGCCAGCAGTGAGTCTACAGGGGGCGGGGAGACCCAGTACTTC	CASSESTGGGETQYF	TRBJ2-5	many	TRBV10-2	TRBD1
TGTGCCAGCAGTTTATCCTACCAGGGGCCGGGAGGCTACACCTTC	CASSLSYQGPGGYTF	TRBJ1-2	NA	TRBV27	NA
TGTGCCAGCAGCTACATTAATGCGGGCTACACCTTC	CASSYINAGYTF	TRBJ1-2	few	TRBV28	NA
TGTGCCAGCAGTCCTCTCCCGGGACTAGCGGGAGTGGCCTCCTACGAGCAGTACTTC	CASSPLPGLAGVASYEQYF	TRBJ2-7	NA	TRBV28	TRBD2
TGTGCCAGCACCCAGAACAGGGGTGGAGGGGATACGCAGTATTTT	CASTQNRGGGDTQYF	TRBJ2-3	NA	TRBV3-1	NA
TGTGCCTGGAGTCATACAAGACTTTGGACTTGGGGGAATCAGCCCCAGCATTTT	CAWSHTRLWTWGNQPQHF	TRBJ1-5	NA	TRBV30	NA
TGTGCCAGCAGCTTAGGGACAGCATCCTCCTACAATGAGCAGTTCTTC	CASSLGTASSYNEQFF	TRBJ2-1	NA	TRBV11-2	NA
TGCGCCAGCAGCTTGACAGTGAACACCGGGGAGCTGTTTTTT	CASSLTVNTGELFF	TRBJ2-2	few	TRBV5-1	NA
TGTGCCACCAGTGAGGGCAGGGCATCGAAGCCGCAGTATTTT	CATSEGRASKPQYF	TRBJ2-3	many	TRBV24-1	NA
TGCAGTGTTCACGGTAGTGGGACGTACTATAGCAATCAGCCCCAGCATTTT	CSVHGSGTYYSNQPQHF	TRBJ1-5	many	TRBV20-1	NA
TGTGCCAGCAGCGCCAGATACTACGAGCAGTACTTC	CASSARYYEQYF	TRBJ2-7	NA	TRBV7-9	NA
TGCAGTGCTAGTAGGGTCGGACAGGGTGAGCAGCCCCAGCATTTT	CSASRVGQGEQPQHF	TRBJ1-5	NA	TRBV20-1	TRBD1
TGTGCCAGGGGGCTGGGGGGCAGGCAACACAATGAGCAGTTCTTC	CARGLGGRQHNEQFF	TRBJ2-1	NA	TRBV11-2	NA
TGTGCCAGCAGCTTAGTTCGGACGTCGTCCTACGAGCAGTACTTC	CASSLVRTSSYEQYF	TRBJ2-7	NA	TRBV11-3	NA
TGTGCCAGCAGCTTAGCGGCGGGAGAACTTTCTGGGGCCAACGTCCTGACTTTC	CASSLAAGELSGANVLTF	TRBJ2-6	NA	TRBV7-2	TRBD2
TGTGCCACAGTAGACAACTACAATGAGCAGTTCTTC	CATVDNYNEQFF	TRBJ2-1	NA	TRBV28	NA
TGTGCCGGTGCCGGGAGCTACACCGGGGAGCTGTTTTTT	CAGAGSYTGELFF	TRBJ2-2	many	TRBV7-8	NA
TGTGCCACCAGCTCCCAAACGGGAGGGGGGAATGAAAAACTGTTTTTT	CATSSQTGGGNEKLFF	TRBJ1-4	NA	TRBV15	NA
TGTGCCAGCAGCTTCTCGATGGGAGGGCCGGGGTACAATGAGCAGTTCTTC	CASSFSMGGPGYNEQFF	TRBJ2-1	few	TRBV11-1	TRBD2
TGCAGTGCTAGAGATCCGGGACTAGATATAAGTGGGAATACGCAGTATTTT	CSARDPGLDISGNTQYF	TRBJ2-3	many	TRBV20-1	TRBD2
TGTGCCAGCAGCGACGACGGTGGCGATCAGCCCCAGCATTTT	CASSDDGGDQPQHF	TRBJ1-5	NA	TRBV6-1	NA
TGCGCCAGCAGTGAGTCGAAGGCTCGGACCCCATACAATGAGCAGTTCTTC	CASSESKARTPYNEQFF	TRBJ2-1	NA	TRBV10-1	NA
TGTGCCAGTAGCCCGACAGGGGGCAATCAGCCCCAGCATTTT	CASSPTGGNQPQHF	TRBJ1-5	few	TRBV19	TRBD1